The following is a TCR beta chain sequence with its context. The CDR3 totals 15 residues. V was pared by 3 bases and J by 4 bases, with 12 bases between. CDR1 KGHSH and CDR2 LQKENI come from the germline V gene. Data came from immunoSEQ multiplex PCR; TCRdb stores just in-frame clones and leaves some out. The table records 300,000 to 400,000 clones, approximately 88% of them present only once. The data are from a study of blood T cell repertoires in COVID-19. The clonotype was recovered from a man between 25 and 39 years old with COVID-19, enrolled during active disease. The V and J genes are TRBV18 and TRBJ2-2; D might be TRBD1 (5 bases). Sequenced input: peripheral blood. The CDR3 coding sequence is TGTGCCAGCTCACCGCAATCAGGGCCCACCGGGGAGCTGTTTTTT. Its translation is CASSPQSGPTGELFF.